These 10 T cell receptor beta chains came from one sample sequenced in a study of T-cell memory formation after mild COVID-19. A single record per CDR3 protein comes from TCRdb applying MiXCR to the 5' RACE reads. The sample shows 350,000 to 400,000 distinct CDR3 sequences, under 15% of them seen only once. The sample consisted of PBMCs or a T cell subset sorted from them (not recorded which). These TCRs come from a man aged 18 to 30 who had mild COVID-19 (a few samples of this study predate the infection). Cell type and time point are not known.

The chain has TRBV12-3 or TRBV12-4 and TRBJ1-1; D is unresolved. The CDR3 is made up of 12 amino acids. The V and J ends lost 5 bases and 8 bases respectively, with 12 bases between them. The CDR3 DNA is TGTGCCAGCAGTGTTCTACGGGGAGAAGCTTTCTTT. Translated, it gives CASSVLRGEAFF.

This clonotype has at least ten counts. The genes are TRBV7-9 and TRBJ2-7, with 12 positions matching TRBD2. Germline trimming cut 6 bases from V and 6 bases from J; bases unmatched to any gene: 6. Germline CDR1 and CDR2: SEHNR and FQNEAQ (reference sequence). The CDR3 loop spans 14 amino acids. The CDR3 DNA follows: TGTGCCAGCAGTCCTCCGGGACTAGCGGGCGAGCAGTACGTC. This gives the protein CASSPPGLAGEQYV.

A word on this clonotype: Mismatch with germline at one junction end may stem from a read error. The chain combines TRBV5-1 with TRBJ2-1; 12 bases agree with TRBD1. Germline CDR1 is SGHRS and CDR2 is YFSETQ. CDR3 size: 12 residues. This CDR3 reads CASSAGTGGDLF. For the CDR3, the DNA is TGCGCCAGCAGCGCAGGGACAGGGGGCGACCTCTTC.

This clonotype was detected only a few times. The V and J genes are TRBV10-3 and TRBJ2-5, with D possibly being TRBD1 or TRBD2 (5 bases each). Trimming pared 7 bases from V and 7 bases from J, leaving 16 bases between. The CDR3 is made up of 13 amino acids. Germline-derived CDR1 and CDR2 are ENHRY and SYGVKD. The CDR3 DNA sequence: TGTGCCATCAAGGGGCCCAGGGACGGGACCCAGTACTTC. Translation gives CAIKGPRDGTQYF.

This clonotype was seen repeatedly, ten times or more. The rearrangement uses TRBV9 and TRBJ2-3; D gene uncertain. CDR1 SGDLS and CDR2 YYNGEE come from the germline V gene. The V end lost 3 bases, the J end lost 8 bases, and 25 bases lay between the germline ends. CDR3 length equals 17 residues. For the CDR3, the DNA is TGTGCCAGCAGCGGCCGTATTAGCCAAACTTACACGGCTACGCAGTATTTT. Its translation: CASSGRISQTYTATQYF.

This clonotype turned up a few times. The V gene is TRBV12-3 or TRBV12-4, the J gene TRBJ1-6; no definite D call. V shed 9 bases and J shed 2 bases, with 8 bases lying between them. The CDR3 sequence is 13 residues long. CDR3 DNA sequence: TGTGCCAGTGGGGTCGCCTATAATTCACCCCTCCACTTT. This translates into CASGVAYNSPLHF.

This clonotype was detected a few times. The chain joins TRBV3-1 to TRBJ1-1; D uncertain. CDR1 and CDR2 from the germline V gene are LGHDT and YNNKEL (reference sequence). The CDR3 totals 13 residues. Trimming stripped 4 bases from V and 5 bases from J, with 11 bases between. This CDR3 is CASSLEGETEAFF. The CDR3 DNA follows: TGTGCCAGCAGCCTCGAGGGTGAGACTGAAGCTTTCTTT.

This clonotype was seen only a few times. The V call is TRBV4-2, the J call TRBJ2-7, with 11 nucleotides matching TRBD2. Losses at the gene ends were 0 bases for V and 3 bases for J; bases not matched to a gene: 7. CDR3 length: 17 amino acids. The germline V gene encodes CDR1 LGHNA and CDR2 YNFKEQ. CDR3 sequence (DNA): TGTGCCAGCAGCCAAGATACCCGACTAGCGGGGTTCTACGAGCAGTACTTC. Its translation is CASSQDTRLAGFYEQYF.

This clonotype was counted ten times or more. The chain recombines TRBV5-1 with TRBJ2-1; D is perhaps TRBD2 (5 bases). Trimming stripped 4 bases from V and 0 bases from J, with 17 bases between. Looked up from germline, CDR1 is SGHRS and CDR2 is YFSETQ. The CDR3 spans 17 residues. DNA of the CDR3: TGCGCCAGCAGCCCCCGGGGAATAGGCAGCTCCTACAATGAGCAGTTCTTC. This translates into CASSPRGIGSSYNEQFF. Full variable domain (outside the CDR3, taken from reference TRBV5-1 and TRBJ2-1): KAGVTQTPRYLIKTRGQQVTLSCSPISGHRSVSWYQQTPGQGLQFLFEYFSETQRNKGNFPGRFSGRQFSNSRSEMNVSTLELGDSALYLCASSPRGIGSSYNEQFFGPGTRLTVL.

V usage is TRBV5-1 and J usage is TRBJ1-1, with D possibly TRBD1 on 5 matching bases. Trimming took off 4 bases at V and 0 bases at J, with 7 bases between the two ends. CDR1 and CDR2 from the germline V gene are SGHRS and YFSETQ. This CDR3 spans 13 amino acids. The CDR3 here is CASSRQMNTEAFF. The DNA of the CDR3 is TGCGCCAGCAGCCGACAGATGAACACTGAAGCTTTCTTT.